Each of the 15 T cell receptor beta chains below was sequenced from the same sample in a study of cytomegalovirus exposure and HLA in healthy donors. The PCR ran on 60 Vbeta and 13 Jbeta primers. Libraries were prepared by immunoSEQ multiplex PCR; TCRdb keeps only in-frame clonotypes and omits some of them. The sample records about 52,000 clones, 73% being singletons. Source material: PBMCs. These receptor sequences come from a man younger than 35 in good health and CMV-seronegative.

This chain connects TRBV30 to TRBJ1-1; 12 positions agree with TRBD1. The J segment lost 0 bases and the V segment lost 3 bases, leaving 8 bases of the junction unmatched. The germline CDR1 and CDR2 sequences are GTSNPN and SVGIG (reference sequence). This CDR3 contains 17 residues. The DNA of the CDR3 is TGTGCCTGGAGCGCCGGGACAGGGGGCCTCCTGAACACTGAAGCTTTCTTT. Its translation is CAWSAGTGGLLNTEAFF.

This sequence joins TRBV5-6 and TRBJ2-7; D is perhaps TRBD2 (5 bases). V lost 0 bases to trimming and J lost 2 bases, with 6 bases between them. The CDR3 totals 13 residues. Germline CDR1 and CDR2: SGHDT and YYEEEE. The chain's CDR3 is CASSLGRAYEQYF. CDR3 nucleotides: TGTGCCAGCAGCTTGGGGCGGGCCTACGAGCAGTACTTC.

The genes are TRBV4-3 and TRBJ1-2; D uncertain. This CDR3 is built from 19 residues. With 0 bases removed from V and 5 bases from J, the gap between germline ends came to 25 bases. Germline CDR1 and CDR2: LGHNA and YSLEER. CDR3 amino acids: CASSQETSPTADLRYGYTF. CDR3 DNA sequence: TGCGCCAGCAGCCAAGAAACTTCACCGACTGCCGACTTAAGATATGGCTACACCTTC.

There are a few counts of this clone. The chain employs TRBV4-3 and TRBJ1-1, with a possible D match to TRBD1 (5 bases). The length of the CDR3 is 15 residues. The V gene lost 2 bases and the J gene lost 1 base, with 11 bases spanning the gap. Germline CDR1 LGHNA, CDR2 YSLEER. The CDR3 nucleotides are TGCGCCAGCAGCCAATTCTCGACAGCGAACACTGAAGCTTTCTTT. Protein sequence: CASSQFSTANTEAFF.

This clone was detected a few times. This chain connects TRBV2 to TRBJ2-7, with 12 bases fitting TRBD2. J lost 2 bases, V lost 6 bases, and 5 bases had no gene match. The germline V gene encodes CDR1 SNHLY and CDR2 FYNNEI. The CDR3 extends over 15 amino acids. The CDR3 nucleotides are TGTGCCAGCAGACTAGCGGGAGGAGCTGCCTACGAGCAGTACTTC. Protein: CASRLAGGAAYEQYF. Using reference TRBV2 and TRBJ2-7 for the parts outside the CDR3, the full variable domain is EPEVTQTPSHQVTQMGQEVILRCVPISNHLYFYWYRQILGQKVEFLVSFYNNEISEKSEIFDDQFSVERPDGSNFTLKIRSTKLEDSAMYFCASRLAGGAAYEQYFGPGTRLTVT.

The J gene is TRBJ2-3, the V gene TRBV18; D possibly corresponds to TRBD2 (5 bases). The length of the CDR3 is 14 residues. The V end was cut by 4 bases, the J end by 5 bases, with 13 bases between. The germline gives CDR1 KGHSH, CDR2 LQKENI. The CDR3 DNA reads TGTGCCAGCTCACGAGGGATCAAGGGAGATACGCAGTATTTT. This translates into CASSRGIKGDTQYF.

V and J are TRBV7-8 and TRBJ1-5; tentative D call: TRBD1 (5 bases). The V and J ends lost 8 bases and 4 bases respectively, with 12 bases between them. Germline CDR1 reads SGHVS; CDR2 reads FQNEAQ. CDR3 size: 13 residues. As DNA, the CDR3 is TGTGCCAGCGGGGATGGGGGGAATCAGCCCCAGCATTTT. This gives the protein CASGDGGNQPQHF. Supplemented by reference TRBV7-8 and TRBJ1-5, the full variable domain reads GAGVSQSPRYKVAKRGQDVALRCDPISGHVSLFWYQQALGQGPEFLTYFQNEAQLDKSGLPSDRFFAERPEGSVSTLKIQRTQQEDSAVYLCASGDGGNQPQHFGDGTRLSIL.

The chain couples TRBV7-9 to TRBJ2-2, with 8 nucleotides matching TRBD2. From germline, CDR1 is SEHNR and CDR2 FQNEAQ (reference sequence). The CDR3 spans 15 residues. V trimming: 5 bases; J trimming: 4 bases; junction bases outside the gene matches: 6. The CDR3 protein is CASSKSGGLTGELFF. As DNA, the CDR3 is TGTGCCAGCAGCAAAAGCGGGGGACTCACCGGGGAGCTGTTTTTT.

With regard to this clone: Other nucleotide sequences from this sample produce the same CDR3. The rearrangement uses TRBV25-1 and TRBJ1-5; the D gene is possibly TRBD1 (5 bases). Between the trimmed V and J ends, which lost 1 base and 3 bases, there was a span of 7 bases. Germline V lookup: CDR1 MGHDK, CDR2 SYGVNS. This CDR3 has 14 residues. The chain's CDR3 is CASSEWGDNQPQHF. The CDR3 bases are TGTGCCAGCAGTGAATGGGGGGACAATCAGCCCCAGCATTTT.

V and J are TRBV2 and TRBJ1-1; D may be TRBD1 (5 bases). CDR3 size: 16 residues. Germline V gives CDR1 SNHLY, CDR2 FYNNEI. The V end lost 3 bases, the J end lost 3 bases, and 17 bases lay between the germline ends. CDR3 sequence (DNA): TGTGCCAGCAGTGAGTGGGGGAGGGGAATGGACACTGAAGCTTTCTTT. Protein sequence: CASSEWGRGMDTEAFF.

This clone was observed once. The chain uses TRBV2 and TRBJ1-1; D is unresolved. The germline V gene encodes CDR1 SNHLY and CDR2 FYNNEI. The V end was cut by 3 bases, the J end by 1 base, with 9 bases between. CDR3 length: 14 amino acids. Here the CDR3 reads CASSDFPPNTEAFF. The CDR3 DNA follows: TGTGCCAGCAGTGACTTCCCCCCGAACACTGAAGCTTTCTTT.

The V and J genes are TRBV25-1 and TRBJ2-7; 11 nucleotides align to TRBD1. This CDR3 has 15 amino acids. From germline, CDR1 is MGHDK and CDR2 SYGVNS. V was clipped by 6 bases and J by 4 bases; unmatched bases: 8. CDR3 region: CASRGQGARKYEQYF. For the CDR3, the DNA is TGTGCCAGCAGAGGACAGGGGGCGAGGAAGTACGAGCAGTACTTC.

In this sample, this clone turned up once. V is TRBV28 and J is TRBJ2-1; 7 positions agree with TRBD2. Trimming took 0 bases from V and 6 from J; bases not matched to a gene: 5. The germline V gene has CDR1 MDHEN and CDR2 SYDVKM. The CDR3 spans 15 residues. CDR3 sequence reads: CASSLWSGTGNEQFF. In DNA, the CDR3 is TGTGCCAGCAGTTTATGGAGCGGGACTGGCAATGAGCAGTTCTTC.

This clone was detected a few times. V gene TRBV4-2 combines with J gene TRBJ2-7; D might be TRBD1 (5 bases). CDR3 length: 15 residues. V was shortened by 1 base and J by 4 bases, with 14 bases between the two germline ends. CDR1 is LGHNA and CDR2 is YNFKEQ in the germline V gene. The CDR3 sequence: CASSQADSQEYEQYF. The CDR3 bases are TGTGCCAGCAGCCAAGCCGACAGTCAGGAATACGAGCAGTACTTC.

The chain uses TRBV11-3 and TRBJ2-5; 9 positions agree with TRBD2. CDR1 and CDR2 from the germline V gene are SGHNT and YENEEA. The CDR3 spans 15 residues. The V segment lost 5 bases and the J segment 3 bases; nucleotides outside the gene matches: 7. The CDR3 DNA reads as TGTGCCAGCAGCATATCTAGCGGGAAAAAAGAGACCCAGTACTTC. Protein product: CASSISSGKKETQYF.